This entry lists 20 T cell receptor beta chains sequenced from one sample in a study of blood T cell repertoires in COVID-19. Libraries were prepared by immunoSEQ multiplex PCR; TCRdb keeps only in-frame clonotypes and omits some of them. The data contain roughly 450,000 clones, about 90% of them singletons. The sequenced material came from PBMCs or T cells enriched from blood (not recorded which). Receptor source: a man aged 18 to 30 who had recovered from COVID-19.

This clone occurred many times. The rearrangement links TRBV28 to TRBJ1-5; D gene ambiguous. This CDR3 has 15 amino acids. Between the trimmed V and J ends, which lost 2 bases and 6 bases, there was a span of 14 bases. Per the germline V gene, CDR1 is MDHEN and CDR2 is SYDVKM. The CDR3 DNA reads TGTGCCAGCAGTTTAGTATCCGGGAAGGTTCAGCCCCAGCATTTT. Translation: CASSLVSGKVQPQHF.

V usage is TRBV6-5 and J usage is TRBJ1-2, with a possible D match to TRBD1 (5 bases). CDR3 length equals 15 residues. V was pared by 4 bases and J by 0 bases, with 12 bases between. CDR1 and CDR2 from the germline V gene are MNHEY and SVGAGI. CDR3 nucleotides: TGTGCCAGCAGTTCTTTGAAGACAGCTAACTATGGCTACACCTTC. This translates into CASSSLKTANYGYTF.

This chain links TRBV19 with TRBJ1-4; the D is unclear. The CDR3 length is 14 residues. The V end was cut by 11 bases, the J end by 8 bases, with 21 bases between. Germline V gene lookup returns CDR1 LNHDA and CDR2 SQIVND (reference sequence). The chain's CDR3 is CAPLGLSGGEKLFF. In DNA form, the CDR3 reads TGTGCCCCATTAGGTCTCAGTGGAGGCGAAAAACTGTTTTTT. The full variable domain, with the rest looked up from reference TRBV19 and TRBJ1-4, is DGGITQSPKYLFRKEGQNVTLSCEQNLNHDAMYWYRQDPGQGLRLIYYSQIVNDFQKGDIAEGYSVSREKKESFPLTVTSAQKNPTAFYLCAPLGLSGGEKLFFGSGTQLSVL.

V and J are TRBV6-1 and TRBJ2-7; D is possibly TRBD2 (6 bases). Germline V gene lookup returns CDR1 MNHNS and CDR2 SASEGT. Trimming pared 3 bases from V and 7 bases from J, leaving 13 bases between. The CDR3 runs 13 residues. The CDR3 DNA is TGTGCCAGCAGTGATGCGGGGCTCCTAGAGCAGTACTTC. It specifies CASSDAGLLEQYF.

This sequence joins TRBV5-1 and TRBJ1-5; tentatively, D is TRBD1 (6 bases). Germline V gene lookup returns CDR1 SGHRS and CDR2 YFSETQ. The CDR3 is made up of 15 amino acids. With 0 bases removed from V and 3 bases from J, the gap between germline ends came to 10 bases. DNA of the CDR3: TGCGCCAGCAGCTTGGCAGGGGACGTCAATCAGCCCCAGCATTTT. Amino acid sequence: CASSLAGDVNQPQHF.

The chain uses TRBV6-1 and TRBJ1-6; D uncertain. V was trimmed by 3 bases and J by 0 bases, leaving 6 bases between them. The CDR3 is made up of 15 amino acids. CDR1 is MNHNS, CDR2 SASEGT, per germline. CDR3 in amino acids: CASSDWSSYNSPLHF. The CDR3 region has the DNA TGTGCCAGCAGTGATTGGAGCTCCTATAATTCACCCCTCCACTTT.

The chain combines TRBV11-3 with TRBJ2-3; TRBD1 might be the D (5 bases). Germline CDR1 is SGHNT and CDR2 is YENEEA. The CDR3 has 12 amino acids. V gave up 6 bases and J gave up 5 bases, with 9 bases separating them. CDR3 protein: CASSRQGDTQYF. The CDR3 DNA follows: TGTGCCAGCAGTCGGCAGGGAGATACGCAGTATTTT.

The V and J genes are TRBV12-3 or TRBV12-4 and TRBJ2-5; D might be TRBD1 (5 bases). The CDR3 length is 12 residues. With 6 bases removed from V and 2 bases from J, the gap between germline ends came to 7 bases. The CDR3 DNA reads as TGTGCCAGCAGGGGGCTGCAAGAGACCCAGTACTTC. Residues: CASRGLQETQYF.

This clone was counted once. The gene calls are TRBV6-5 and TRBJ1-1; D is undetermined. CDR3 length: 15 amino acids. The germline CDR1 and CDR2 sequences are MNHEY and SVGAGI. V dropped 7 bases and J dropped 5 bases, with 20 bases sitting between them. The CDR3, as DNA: TGTGCCAGCACCGGGCAGCGAGGGCTGGGGACTGAAGCTTTCTTT. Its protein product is CASTGQRGLGTEAFF.

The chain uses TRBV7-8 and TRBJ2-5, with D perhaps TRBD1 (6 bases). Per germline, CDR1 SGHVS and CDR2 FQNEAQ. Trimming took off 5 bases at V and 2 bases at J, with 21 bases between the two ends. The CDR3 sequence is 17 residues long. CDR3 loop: CASSLNSYPGQQETQYF. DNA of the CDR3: TGTGCCAGCAGCCTTAATTCCTACCCGGGACAACAAGAGACCCAGTACTTC.

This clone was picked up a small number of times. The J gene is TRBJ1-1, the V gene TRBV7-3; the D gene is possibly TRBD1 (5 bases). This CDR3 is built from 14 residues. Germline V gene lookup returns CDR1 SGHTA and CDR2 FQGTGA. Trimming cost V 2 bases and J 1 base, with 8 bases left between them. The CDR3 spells CASSLDSRNTEAFF. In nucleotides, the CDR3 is TGTGCCAGCAGCTTAGACAGCCGGAACACTGAAGCTTTCTTT.

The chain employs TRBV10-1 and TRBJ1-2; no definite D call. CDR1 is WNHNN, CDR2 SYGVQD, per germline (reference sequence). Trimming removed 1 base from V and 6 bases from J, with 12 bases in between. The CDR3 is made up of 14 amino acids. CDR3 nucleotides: TGCGCCAGCAGTGAGTTACCCTCCCGAGATGGCTACACCTTC. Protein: CASSELPSRDGYTF.

The chain's CDR3 is CASSALWLGQGERLANEKLFF. The CDR3 region has the DNA TGTGCCAGCAGCGCATTATGGCTGGGGCAGGGGGAAAGGTTAGCTAATGAAAAACTGTTTTTT. The chain is built from TRBV28 and TRBJ1-4; 7 nucleotides match TRBD1. Unmatched junction bases numbered 25, after V lost 6 bases and J lost 3 bases. The CDR3 sequence is 21 residues long. Germline V gene sequence: CDR1 MDHEN, CDR2 SYDVKM.

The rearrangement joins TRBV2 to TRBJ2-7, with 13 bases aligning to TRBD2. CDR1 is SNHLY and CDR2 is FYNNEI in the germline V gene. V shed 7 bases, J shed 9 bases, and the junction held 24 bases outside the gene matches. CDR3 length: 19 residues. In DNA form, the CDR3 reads TGTGCCAGCATGGGTCCCTTGACTAGCGGGGGGATCCCCCTCTTAGGGCAGTACTTC. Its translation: CASMGPLTSGGIPLLGQYF. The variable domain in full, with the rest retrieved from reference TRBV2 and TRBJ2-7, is EPEVTQTPSHQVTQMGQEVILRCVPISNHLYFYWYRQILGQKVEFLVSFYNNEISEKSEIFDDQFSVERPDGSNFTLKIRSTKLEDSAMYFCASMGPLTSGGIPLLGQYFGPGTRLTVT.

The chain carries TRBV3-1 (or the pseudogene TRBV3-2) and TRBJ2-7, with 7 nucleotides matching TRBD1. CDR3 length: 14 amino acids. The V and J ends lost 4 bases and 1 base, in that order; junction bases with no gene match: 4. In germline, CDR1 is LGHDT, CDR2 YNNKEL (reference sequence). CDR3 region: CASSRGTVSYEQYF. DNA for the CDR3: TGTGCCAGCAGCCGGGGGACAGTTTCCTACGAGCAGTACTTC.

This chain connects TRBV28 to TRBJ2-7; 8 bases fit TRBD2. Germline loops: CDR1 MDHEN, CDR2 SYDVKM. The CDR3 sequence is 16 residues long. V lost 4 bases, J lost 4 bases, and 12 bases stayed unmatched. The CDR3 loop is CASSSLHRAGVYEQYF. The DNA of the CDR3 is TGTGCCAGCAGTTCCCTCCACCGAGCGGGAGTATACGAGCAGTACTTC.

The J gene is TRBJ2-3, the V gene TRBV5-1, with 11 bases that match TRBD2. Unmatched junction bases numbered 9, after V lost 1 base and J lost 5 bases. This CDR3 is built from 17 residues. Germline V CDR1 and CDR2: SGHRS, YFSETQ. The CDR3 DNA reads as TGCGCCAGCAGCTTGCTCCTAGCGGGGGGCGGTGGAGATACGCAGTATTTT. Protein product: CASSLLLAGGGGDTQYF.

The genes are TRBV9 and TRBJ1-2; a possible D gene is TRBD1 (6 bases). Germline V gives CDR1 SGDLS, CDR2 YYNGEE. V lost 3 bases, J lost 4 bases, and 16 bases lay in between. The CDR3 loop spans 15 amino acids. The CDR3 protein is CASSAPPWTVYGYTF. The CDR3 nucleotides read TGTGCCAGCAGCGCCCCGCCGTGGACAGTCTATGGCTACACCTTC. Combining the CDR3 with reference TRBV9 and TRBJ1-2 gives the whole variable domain DSGVTQTPKHLITATGQRVTLRCSPRSGDLSVYWYQQSLDQGLQFLIQYYNGEERAKGNILERFSAQQFPDLHSELNLSSLELGDSALYFCASSAPPWTVYGYTFGSGTRLTVV.

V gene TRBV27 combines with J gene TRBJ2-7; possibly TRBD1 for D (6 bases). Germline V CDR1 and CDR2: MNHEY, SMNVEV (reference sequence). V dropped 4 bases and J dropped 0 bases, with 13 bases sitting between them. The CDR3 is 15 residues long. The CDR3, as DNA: TGTGCCAGCAGTTACTCGACAGGCCTCTCCTACGAGCAGTACTTC. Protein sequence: CASSYSTGLSYEQYF.

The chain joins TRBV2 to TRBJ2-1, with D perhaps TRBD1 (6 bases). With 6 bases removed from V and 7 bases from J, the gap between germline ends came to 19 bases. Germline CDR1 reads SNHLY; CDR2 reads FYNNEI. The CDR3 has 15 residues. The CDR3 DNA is TGTGCCAGCAGGGCTCCGGGACAAAACCTTAATGAGCAGTTCTTC. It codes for CASRAPGQNLNEQFF.